This is a list of T cell receptor beta chains from one sample in a study of T cell changes during pregnancy in multiple sclerosis. This table comes from immunoSEQ multiplex PCR, and its TCRdb copy is limited to in-frame clones, with some not included. The sample lists about 100,000 clones, about 92% occurring once. The sample in question was peripheral blood, obtained after pregnancy. The receptors come from a female donor with multiple sclerosis, enrolled in a pregnancy study. CDR3s include the opening cysteine and the closing phenylalanine or tryptophan.

V gene | CDR3 protein
TRBV5-1 | CASSKIRASGSSGGANVLTF
TRBV6-5 | CASSVSGTGTGELFF
TRBV5-1 | CASSDRDRSDYGYTF
TRBV9 | CASSVSGTGNTDTQYF
TRBV30 | CAWGQQGNQPQHF
TRBV7-2 | CASSLARGIGGYTF
TRBV7-6 | CASGRQASGANVLTF
TRBV6-1 | CASSEEAGSSYEQYF
TRBV30 | CAWRRLMNTEAFF
TRBV2 | CASRGGQGASSPLHF
TRBV7-9 | CASSLGQGSGYNSPLHF
TRBV7-8 | CASRLDRGGRELFF
TRBV29-1 | CSVNRQGGYTF
TRBV19 | CASSMGQGAGSNQPQHF
TRBV5-1 | CASSWAETGLAGADTQYF
TRBV7-3 | CASSLTLGGRSSYEQYF
TRBV7-3 | CASSQTGFTNGYTF
TRBV6-6 | CASSYSVSAEAFF
TRBV6-6 | CASSYTQGFTEAFF
TRBV2 | CASSRSPLYEQYF
TRBV7-6 | CASSLGRNTEAFF
TRBV6-1 | CASSVRDRGYREKLFF
TRBV6-1 | CASSELGPQHF
TRBV28 | CASSKGLIQETQYF
TRBV4-1 | CASSQTEYYEQYF
TRBV13 | CASSALVSRNTEAFF
TRBV9 | CASSVGPGVNNEQFF
TRBV28 | CASSLGGRGLMNTEAFF
TRBV7-8 | CASSLDRSSNEKLFF
TRBV11-3 | CASTRPGPRGNEQFF
TRBV9 | CASSVGTSGGGEQYF
TRBV20-1 | CSARGGTEAFF
TRBV5-1 | CASSLALNTEAFF
TRBV7-9 | CASLGGGAGNTIYF
TRBV4-2 | CASSQVKAGIDEQFF
TRBV5-8 | CASSLGASGASYNEQFF
TRBV28 | CASSWTLAANYGYTF
TRBV6-6 | CASSYGEATGSYEQYF
TRBV7-8 | CASSLEGQGGEKLFF
TRBV11-3 | CASRAGGENNEQFF
TRBV5-4 | CASSPDRGRTDTQYF
TRBV6-5 | CASSNGETQYF
TRBV11-3 | CASSPSGSTVSSYEQYF
TRBV4-1 | CASSQEGTSGMTDTQYF
TRBV19 | CASSIYRGDSNQPQHF
TRBV7-9 | CASSLSDRGYGYTF
TRBV4-1 | CASSQAGIGQFF
TRBV18 | CASSPSTSEETQYF
TRBV4-1 | CASSQGAGEGELFF
TRBV9 | CASSVSPLAGHDSYNEQFF
TRBV7-8 | CASSFPGQGRNTEAFF
TRBV6-5 | CASTRTGGYEQYF
TRBV7-9 | CASSRRRDSPYEKLFF
TRBV6-6 | CASSYRDARGNEQFF